This T cell receptor beta chain came from a study of blood T cell repertoires in COVID-19. Study in general: From the United States, Italy and Spain came samples of acute and convalescent COVID-19. PBMCs, B-cell-depleted T cells, or T cells were the source of the cDNA or gDNA that made up the material.

Sequencing was performed with immunoSEQ multiplex PCR; in TCRdb, only in-frame clones are kept and a portion is missing. The repertoire holds 65,000 to 85,000 clones, with 65% to 90% as singletons. CDR1 is SGHNT, CDR2 YYREEE, per germline (reference sequence). The CDR3 has 14 residues. V dropped 4 bases and J dropped 2; count of bases not matched to a gene: 5. The source of this sequence is an elderly man with COVID-19, enrolled during active disease. Input material: peripheral blood. V is TRBV5-4 and J is TRBJ2-7, with 8 bases that match TRBD1. CDR3 sequence reads: CASSLAGGTYEQYF. The CDR3 coding sequence is TGTGCCAGCAGCCTCGCAGGGGGCACCTACGAGCAGTACTTC.